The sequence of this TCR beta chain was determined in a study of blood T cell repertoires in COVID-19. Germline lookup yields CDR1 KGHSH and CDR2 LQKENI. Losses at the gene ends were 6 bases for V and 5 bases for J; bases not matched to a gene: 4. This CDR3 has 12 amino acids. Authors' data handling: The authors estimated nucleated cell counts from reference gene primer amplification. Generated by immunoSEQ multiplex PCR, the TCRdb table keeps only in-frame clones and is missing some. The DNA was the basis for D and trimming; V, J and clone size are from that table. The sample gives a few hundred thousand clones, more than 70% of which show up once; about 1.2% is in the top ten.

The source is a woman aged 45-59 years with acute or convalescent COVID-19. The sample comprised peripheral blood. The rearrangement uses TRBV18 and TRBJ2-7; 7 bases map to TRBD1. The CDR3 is CASSPTGHEQYV. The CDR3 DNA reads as TGTGCCAGCTCCCCGACAGGGCACGAGCAGTACGTC.